This T cell receptor beta chain was retrieved from a study of Graves' ophthalmopathy and Graves' hyperthyroidism. As for the study in general: Investigators collected peripheral blood at initial diagnosis, before any treatment was given.

Moderate-to-severe activity, with CAS ≥3, NOSPECS ≥4 and duration under 3 months, characterized the donors with ophthalmopathy. The PBMCs had their origin in 7.5 to 10 ml of fresh peripheral blood. This clonotype was counted ten times or more. The target antigen is unknown. Amplification of the TCR beta CDR3 regions used RNA transcripts (as template). First-round RT-PCR with HTBI primers preceded a second-round multiplex PCR. TCRdb redid the calling of the multiplex PCR reads with MiXCR, one entry per CDR3 protein. The sample lists approximately 700,000 distinct CDR3 sequences; 40% were seen once. Findings of the study overall: Using 13 signatures, a model distinguished ophthalmopathy from stable hyperthyroidism, reaching about 89% sensitivity and 65% to 84% specificity.

Sequenced input: peripheral blood. The source of this sequence is an adult man with Graves' ophthalmopathy.

The CDR3 sequence is CASSPAPVYGANYGYTF. CDR3 nucleotide sequence: TGTGCCAGCAGTCCCGCTCCCGTCTACGGAGCGAACTATGGCTACACCTTC. The rearrangement uses TRBV12-3 or TRBV12-4 and TRBJ1-2, with unresolved D. The germline V and J ends were trimmed by 5 bases and 2 bases, with 21 bases remaining between them. This CDR3 is 17 amino acids long.